Presented here are 23 T cell receptor beta chains from one specimen sequenced in a study of OX40 agonist ivuxolimab in advanced cancers. The protocol was immunoSEQ multiplex PCR, while the TCRdb copy is restricted to in-frame clones and leaves out a portion. The sample carries over 90,000 clones, approximately 94% recorded once. The sample here was CD4+ or CD8+ T cells sorted from blood, taken in a trial of the OX40 agonist ivuxolimab. The receptors were gathered from an adult with an advanced solid tumor such as melanoma, head and neck, liver or kidney cancer.

This clone was found once. This chain joins TRBV29-1 and TRBJ1-1; TRBD1 is a possible D gene (5 bases). Germline V gene data show CDR1 as SQVTM and CDR2 as ANQGSEA. The CDR3 runs 14 residues. V was shortened by 3 bases and J by 4 bases, with 15 bases between the two germline ends. The CDR3 DNA reads TGCAGCGTTGATAGGATTGGGGCTAGCACTGAAGCTTTCTTT. Its protein is CSVDRIGASTEAFF.

This sequence joins TRBV27 and TRBJ2-7, with 11 bases that match TRBD2. With V trimmed by 6 bases and J by 6 bases, 10 bases remained unmatched. The CDR3 consists of 15 residues. CDR1 and CDR2 (germline): MNHEY, SMNVEV (reference sequence). This CDR3 reads CASSRTSGSPPEQYF. DNA for the CDR3: TGTGCCAGCAGCCGCACTAGCGGGAGCCCCCCCGAGCAGTACTTC.

The chain employs TRBV11-2 and TRBJ1-1, with D unclear. CDR3 size: 13 residues. Germline CDR1 is SGHAT and CDR2 is FQNNGV. With 5 bases removed from V and 1 base from J, the gap between germline ends came to 8 bases. CDR3 loop: CASSGRSNTEAFF. The CDR3 coding sequence is TGTGCCAGCAGCGGACGGTCGAACACTGAAGCTTTCTTT.

V and J are TRBV25-1 and TRBJ1-4; D perhaps matches TRBD1 (6 bases). V lost 6 bases, J lost 8 bases, and 16 bases lay in between. This CDR3 is built from 14 residues. In germline, CDR1 is MGHDK, CDR2 SYGVNS. CDR3 region: CASRPDRSSEKLFF. CDR3 DNA sequence: TGTGCCAGCAGACCCGACAGGTCTTCCGAAAAACTGTTTTTT.

This chain connects TRBV21-1 to TRBJ2-6; the table's D call TRBD1 went unverified against the DNA. TRBV21-1 corresponds to a pseudogene. This CDR3 spans 18 amino acids. The CDR3 here is CASSKEGTGLAGANVLTF. DNA of the CDR3: TGTGCCAGCAGCAAAGAAGGGACAGGCCTCGCTGGGGCCAACGTCCTGACTTTC.

V gene TRBV19 combines with J gene TRBJ2-7, with D uncertain. The germline gives CDR1 LNHDA, CDR2 SQIVND (reference sequence). CDR3 length: 13 amino acids. The germline V and J ends were trimmed by 2 bases and 3 bases, with 8 bases remaining between them. CDR3 sequence (DNA): TGTGCCAGTAGTATACGCACGTTCTACGAGCAGTACTTC. Amino acid sequence: CASSIRTFYEQYF.

The chain couples TRBV7-7 to TRBJ2-2; D is unresolved. Between the trimmed V and J ends, which lost 5 bases and 0 bases, there was a span of 13 bases. Looked up from germline, CDR1 is SSHAT and CDR2 is FNYEAQ (reference sequence). The CDR3 has 16 amino acids. The CDR3 DNA sequence: TGTGCCAGCAGCCCTTTAACGTACCCGAACACCGGGGAGCTGTTTTTT. This sequence encodes CASSPLTYPNTGELFF.

This clone was picked up one time. V gene TRBV11-2 combines with J gene TRBJ1-1; tentatively, D is TRBD1 (5 bases). Germline loops: CDR1 SGHAT, CDR2 FQNNGV. CDR3 length: 16 amino acids. Deletions cut 0 bases from V and 1 base from J, with 12 bases between. The DNA for the CDR3 is TGTGCCAGCAGCTTAGAGTGGAGACAGAGGAACACTGAAGCTTTCTTT. Residues: CASSLEWRQRNTEAFF. Full variable domain (missing parts from reference TRBV11-2 and TRBJ1-1): EAGVAQSPRYKIIEKRQSVAFWCNPISGHATLYWYQQILGQGPKLLIQFQNNGVVDDSQLPKDRFSAERLKGVDSTLKIQPAKLEDSAVYLCASSLEWRQRNTEAFFGQGTRLTVV.

The chain joins TRBV6-5 to TRBJ2-7, with 10 bases lining up with TRBD1. Trimming cost V 5 bases and J 3 bases; bases outside gene matches: 7. Germline CDR1 is MNHEY and CDR2 is SVGAGI. The CDR3 has 15 residues. CDR3 nucleotides: TGTGCCAGCAGTCTCCGGGACAGGGGTGGCTACGAGCAGTACTTC. It translates to CASSLRDRGGYEQYF.

The CDR3 nucleotides are TGTGCCAGTAGCATTCCGGGACAGGGGACCTACGAGCAGTACTTC. Encoded protein: CASSIPGQGTYEQYF. V is TRBV19 and J is TRBJ2-7, with 10 bases matching TRBD1. The CDR3 contains 15 residues. Germline V gives CDR1 LNHDA, CDR2 SQIVND (reference sequence). With V trimmed by 6 bases and J by 2 bases, 7 bases remained unmatched.

CDR3 sequence reads: CASSQGVGLPQDTQYF. CDR3 sequence (DNA): TGTGCCAGCAGCCAGGGGGTGGGTCTCCCCCAAGATACGCAGTATTTT. The chain joins TRBV7-3 to TRBJ2-3, with 7 nucleotides matching TRBD1. V gave up 5 bases and J gave up 5 bases; unmatched junction bases: 13. Germline values: CDR1 SGHTA, CDR2 FQGTGA. The length of the CDR3 is 16 residues.

V is TRBV6-5 and J is TRBJ2-7; possible D gene TRBD1, 6 bases. The CDR3 covers 13 residues. The germline V gene encodes CDR1 MNHEY and CDR2 SVGAGI. V lost 5 bases, J lost 8 bases, and 16 bases lay in between. In DNA, the CDR3 is TGTGCCAGCAGTCTGGGGGCGGTGGCTCAGCAGTACTTC. Translation: CASSLGAVAQQYF.

This clone was detected only once. The chain is built from TRBV6-5 and TRBJ1-2; TRBD1 matches 9 bases. The CDR3 spans 14 residues. Germline V gene data show CDR1 as MNHEY and CDR2 as SVGAGI. The trim removed 5 bases at V and 4 bases at J, leaving 5 bases unmatched. DNA for the CDR3: TGTGCCAGCAGTAACAGGGGGCGCGGCTATGGCTACACCTTC. The encoded protein is CASSNRGRGYGYTF.

The chain employs TRBV7-2 and TRBJ1-5; D unclear. Germline loops: CDR1 SGHTA, CDR2 FQGNSA. V was pared by 2 bases and J by 4 bases, with 12 bases between. The CDR3 consists of 15 residues. CDR3 coding DNA: TGTGCCAGCAGCTTACAAACGTTAATTAATCAGCCCCAGCATTTT. Protein: CASSLQTLINQPQHF.

V is TRBV5-1 and J is TRBJ2-7, with TRBD1 matching 7 bases. The V gene's germline CDR1 is SGHRS and CDR2 YFSETQ. This CDR3 spans 15 amino acids. V gave up 4 bases and J gave up 2 bases; unmatched junction bases: 9. In nucleotides, the CDR3 is TGCGCCAGCAGCATCATCCCCGGACAGGCCTACGAGCAGTACTTC. Translation: CASSIIPGQAYEQYF. The entire variable domain, with the rest obtained from reference TRBV5-1 and TRBJ2-7, is as follows: KAGVTQTPRYLIKTRGQQVTLSCSPISGHRSVSWYQQTPGQGLQFLFEYFSETQRNKGNFPGRFSGRQFSNSRSEMNVSTLELGDSALYLCASSIIPGQAYEQYFGPGTRLTVT.

This chain uses TRBV6-6 with TRBJ1-2; 10 bases are a match to TRBD1. The CDR3 length is 14 residues. J was trimmed by 3 bases and V by 4 bases; bases with no gene match: 2. Germline values: CDR1 MNHNY, CDR2 SVGAGI (reference sequence). The CDR3, as DNA: TGTGCCAGCAGTTTCGGACAGGGGGACTATGGCTACACCTTC. It codes for CASSFGQGDYGYTF.

This chain joins TRBV7-3 and TRBJ2-6, with 9 bases identical to TRBD1. The trim removed 3 bases at V and 0 bases at J, leaving 9 bases unmatched. The CDR3 is 19 amino acids. Germline CDR1 reads SGHTA; CDR2 reads FQGTGA. DNA for the CDR3: TGTGCCAGCAGCTTGCCCATGGGGACAGGGAGCTCTGGGGCCAACGTCCTGACTTTC. It yields the protein CASSLPMGTGSSGANVLTF. Together with reference TRBV7-3 and TRBJ2-6, the CDR3 gives the full variable domain: GAGVSQTPSNKVTEKGKYVELRCDPISGHTALYWYRQSLGQGPEFLIYFQGTGAADDSGLPNDRFFAVRPEGSVSTLKIQRTERGDSAVYLCASSLPMGTGSSGANVLTFGAGSRLTVL.

J is TRBJ1-2 and V is TRBV6-5, with a tentative D call TRBD1 (5 bases). This CDR3 region has 14 residues. Germline values: CDR1 MNHEY, CDR2 SVGAGI. V was pared by 6 bases and J by 4 bases, with 15 bases between. The CDR3 reads CASRPRDPGYGYTF. The CDR3 DNA is TGTGCCAGCAGACCCAGGGACCCGGGCTATGGCTACACCTTC.

In nucleotides, the CDR3 is TGTGCCAGCAGTCCCCCGGCTAGCGGGGTGCGCCGGGAGCAGTTCTTC. Residues: CASSPPASGVRREQFF. The chain joins TRBV11-2 to TRBJ2-1; 9 positions match TRBD2. V lost 6 bases and J lost 10; bases outside the gene matches: 16. The CDR3 has 16 amino acids. The germline V gene encodes CDR1 SGHAT and CDR2 FQNNGV.

The chain combines TRBV27 with TRBJ2-7; 9 nucleotides match TRBD1. The CDR3 extends over 17 amino acids. Germline CDR1 and CDR2: MNHEY and SMNVEV (reference sequence). After removal of 6 bases from V and 1 base from J, the junction contained 13 bases not matched to a gene. The CDR3: CASSPYPGTGISYEQYF. The CDR3 nucleotides read TGTGCCAGCAGCCCTTACCCCGGGACAGGGATTTCCTACGAGCAGTACTTC.

The chain recombines TRBV5-6 with TRBJ1-5; tentative D call: TRBD1 (6 bases). The germline V gene encodes CDR1 SGHDT and CDR2 YYEEEE. The CDR3 has 17 amino acids. V dropped 3 bases and J dropped 6 bases, with 22 bases sitting between them. This CDR3 reads CASSWRGAGGAGQPQHF. CDR3 coding DNA: TGTGCCAGCAGCTGGAGGGGCGCGGGGGGCGCAGGTCAGCCCCAGCATTTT.

The rearrangement joins TRBV7-2 to TRBJ2-2; D is unclear. Germline CDR1 and CDR2: SGHTA and FQGNSA. V lost 1 base to trimming and J lost 3 bases, with 9 bases between them. The length of the CDR3 is 15 residues. CDR3 protein: CASSLEYRYTGELFF. In DNA form, the CDR3 reads TGTGCCAGCAGCTTAGAGTACCGTTACACCGGGGAGCTGTTTTTT.

The chain joins TRBV6-5 to TRBJ2-1, with 8 nucleotides matching TRBD1. The CDR3 runs 14 residues. J lost 9 bases, V lost 6 bases, and 10 bases had no gene match. Germline V gene data show CDR1 as MNHEY and CDR2 as SVGAGI. The CDR3 spells CASSSYDRGGEQFF. The CDR3 DNA is TGTGCCAGCAGCTCGTACGACAGGGGAGGTGAGCAGTTCTTC.